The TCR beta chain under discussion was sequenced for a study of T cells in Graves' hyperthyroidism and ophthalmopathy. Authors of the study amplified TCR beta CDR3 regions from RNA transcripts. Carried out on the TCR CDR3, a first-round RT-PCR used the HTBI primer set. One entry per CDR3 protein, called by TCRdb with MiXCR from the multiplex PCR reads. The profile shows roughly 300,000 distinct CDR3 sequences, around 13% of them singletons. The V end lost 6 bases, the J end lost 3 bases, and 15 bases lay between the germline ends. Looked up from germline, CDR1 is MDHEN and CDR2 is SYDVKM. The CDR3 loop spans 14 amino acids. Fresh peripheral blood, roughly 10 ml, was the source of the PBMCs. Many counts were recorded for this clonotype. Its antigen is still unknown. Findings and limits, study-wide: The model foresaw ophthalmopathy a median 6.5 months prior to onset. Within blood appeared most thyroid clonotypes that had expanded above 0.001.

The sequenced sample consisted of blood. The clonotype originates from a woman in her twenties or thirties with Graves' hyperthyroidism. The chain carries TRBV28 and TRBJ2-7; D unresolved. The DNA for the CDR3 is TGTGCCAGCAGCCCCTCGAGTATAATCTACGAGCAGTACTTC. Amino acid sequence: CASSPSSIIYEQYF. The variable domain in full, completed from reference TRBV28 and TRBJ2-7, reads DVKVTQSSRYLVKRTGEKVFLECVQDMDHENMFWYRQDPGLGLRLIYFSYDVKMKEKGDIPEGYSVSREKKERFSLILESASTNQTSMYLCASSPSSIIYEQYFGPGTRLTVT.